The T cell receptor (beta chain) under discussion was sequenced for a study of T-cell memory formation after mild COVID-19. TCRdb itself ran the 5' RACE reads through MiXCR, one entry per CDR3 protein. This table has 550,000 to 600,000 distinct CDR3 sequences, around 15% appearing once. V lost 0 bases and J 3 bases, leaving 9 bases between the germline ends. Germline assignment: CDR1 LGHNA and CDR2 YSLEER. The length of the CDR3 is 14 residues. Only one count was recorded for this clonotype. This clonotype was sampled from an adult woman who had mild COVID-19 (a few samples of this study predate the infection). Cell type and time point are not known. Sequences were obtained from PBMCs or a T cell subset sorted from them (not recorded which). The chain links TRBV4-3 to TRBJ2-7; D remains ambiguous. The CDR3 here is CASSQDLGFYEQYF. The CDR3 DNA follows: TGCGCCAGCAGCCAAGATCTGGGGTTCTACGAGCAGTACTTC.